This TCR beta chain emerged from a study of cytomegalovirus exposure and HLA in healthy donors. 60 Vbeta and 13 Jbeta primers were used in PCR. Clones were read by immunoSEQ multiplex PCR, and TCRdb kept only the in-frame ones, dropping some. The table lists approximately 100,000 clones, around 79% of them singletons, with 1.5% to 2% in the top ten. In this sample, this clone turned up a few times. Its antigen is currently unknown. Germline V gene sequence: CDR1 MRHNA, CDR2 SNTAGT. The CDR3 runs to 13 residues. V dropped 5 bases and J dropped 3 bases, with 11 bases sitting between them. Notes on the study in general: CMV serostatus was the only recorded immune exposure for donors. 150 to 200 TCR beta chains were listed as cytomegalovirus-associated. Trimming of TCR beta V- and J-genes showed a link, identified in a later analysis, to a missense DCLRE1C variant.

The chain combines TRBV6-4 with TRBJ2-7, with D perhaps matching TRBD2 (6 bases). The receptor was derived from a woman aged 40 to 50 in good health and CMV-seronegative. The specimen was PBMCs. CDR3 DNA: TGTGCCAGCAGTAGGGACTCGGGCTACGAGCAGTACTTC. It translates to CASSRDSGYEQYF.